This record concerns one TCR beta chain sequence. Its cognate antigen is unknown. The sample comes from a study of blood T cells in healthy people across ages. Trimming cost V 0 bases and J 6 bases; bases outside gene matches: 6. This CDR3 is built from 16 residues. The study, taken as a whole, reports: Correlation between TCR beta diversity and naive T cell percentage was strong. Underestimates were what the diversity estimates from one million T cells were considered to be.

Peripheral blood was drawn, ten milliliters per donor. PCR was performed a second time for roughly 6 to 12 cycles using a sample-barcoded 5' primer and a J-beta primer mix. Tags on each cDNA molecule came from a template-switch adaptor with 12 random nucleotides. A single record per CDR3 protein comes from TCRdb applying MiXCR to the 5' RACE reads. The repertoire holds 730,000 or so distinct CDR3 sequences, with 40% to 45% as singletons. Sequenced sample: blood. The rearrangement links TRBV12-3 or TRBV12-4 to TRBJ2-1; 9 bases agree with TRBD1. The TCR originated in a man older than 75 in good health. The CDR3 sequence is CASSLALGTGLNEQFF. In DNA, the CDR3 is TGTGCCAGCAGTTTAGCGCTAGGGACAGGGCTCAATGAGCAGTTCTTC.